The rows below give T cell receptor beta chains drawn from one sample of a study of T cell changes during pregnancy in multiple sclerosis. TCRdb's table, derived via immunoSEQ multiplex PCR, lists solely in-frame clones and lacks some. Of some 41,000 clones in the sample, 90% are singletons; the top ten hold 10%. Material: CD8+ T cells from peripheral blood mononuclear cells, obtained in the first trimester of pregnancy. The receptors were gathered from a female donor with multiple sclerosis, enrolled in a pregnancy study. The CDR3 runs from the conserved cysteine through the conserved F or W. The order of the fields is CDR3 DNA, CDR3 protein, CDR3 length, D gene, J gene, clone size, V gene. D genes are given only for firm matches. Clone size, where shown, is once, few, many, or a class for clones that have expanded.

TGTGCCAGCAGCGGGACAACTGACCGCAATCAGCCCCAGCATTTT,CASSGTTDRNQPQHF,15,NA,TRBJ1-5,NA,TRBV21-1
TGCGCCAGCAGCCAAGAAGGGGGAACCACAGATACGCAGTATTTT,CASSQEGGTTDTQYF,15,NA,TRBJ2-3,NA,TRBV4-3
TGTGCCAGCAGCACCTACAGGGGTTGCCGGACCGGGGAGCTGTTTTTT,CASSTYRGCRTGELFF,16,NA,TRBJ2-2,once,TRBV21-1
TGTGCCAGCAGCATCGAACCCGGGACTAGCCCCACAGATACGCAGTATTTT,CASSIEPGTSPTDTQYF,17,TRBD2,TRBJ2-3,NA,TRBV5-4
TGTGCCAGCAGTGCTGTTGGGGGACAGCTCCTCTGGGTTTTAACCGGGGAGCTGTTTTTT,CASSAVGGQLLWVLTGELFF,20,TRBD1,TRBJ2-2,NA,TRBV2
TGTGCCAGCAGTTACTCGGCCAGCTCCTACGAGCAGTACTTC,CASSYSASSYEQYF,14,NA,TRBJ2-7,NA,TRBV6-5
TGTGCCAGCAGCAAAGCGGTGAGAATAAGAAACATTCAGTACTTC,CASSKAVRIRNIQYF,15,NA,TRBJ2-4,NA,TRBV21-1
TGTGCCAGCAGCTTGGAGGGGGAGTCGGAGACCCAGTACTTC,CASSLEGESETQYF,14,NA,TRBJ2-5,NA,TRBV5-4
TGTGCCAGCAGCGTCAACCCGGCCGGCACTAGCGGGGAGGGCAATGAGCAGTTCTTC,CASSVNPAGTSGEGNEQFF,19,TRBD2,TRBJ2-1,NA,TRBV9
TGCAGCGTTACGACACCTAACTATGGCTACACCTTC,CSVTTPNYGYTF,12,NA,TRBJ1-2,NA,TRBV29-1
TGTGCATCTAGCGGACACTCCTACAATGAGCAGTTCTTC,CASSGHSYNEQFF,13,TRBD2,TRBJ2-1,once,TRBV30
TGTGCCAGCAGTCTTCGGTTGTCTGGGGCCAACGTCCTGACTTTC,CASSLRLSGANVLTF,15,NA,TRBJ2-6,NA,TRBV6-1
TGTGCCAGCACCTCTTCGGCGGGGGCAGTTAATGGCTACACCTTC,CASTSSAGAVNGYTF,15,NA,TRBJ1-2,NA,TRBV6-5
TGTGCCAGCAGTTTGGGACTCGGGGGTGAAGCTTTCTTT,CASSLGLGGEAFF,13,NA,TRBJ1-1,NA,TRBV7-2
TGTGCCAGCAGCATGGGAGGGGTCACAGATACGCAGTATTTT,CASSMGGVTDTQYF,14,TRBD2,TRBJ2-3,NA,TRBV11-2
TGTGCCAGCAGCTTGGCCCGCAGGCAAGGTGCCTATGGCTACACCTTC,CASSLARRQGAYGYTF,16,NA,TRBJ1-2,NA,TRBV5-6
TGCAGCGCCCGGGTAGCCAAAAACATTCAGTACTTC,CSARVAKNIQYF,12,NA,TRBJ2-4,NA,TRBV29-1
TGTGCCAGCAGCTTTTGGACAGGTGCCGAACGGACTGAAGCTTTCTTT,CASSFWTGAERTEAFF,16,TRBD1,TRBJ1-1,NA,TRBV7-2
TGTGCCAGCAGCTCGACTGACTCTGAGGTTTATAGCAATCAGCCCCAGCATTTT,CASSSTDSEVYSNQPQHF,18,NA,TRBJ1-5,NA,TRBV7-9
TGTGCCAGCAGGGAGACAGGGGGGGAGCAGTTCTTC,CASRETGGEQFF,12,TRBD1,TRBJ2-1,NA,TRBV25-1
TGCGCCAGCAGCTTGGAGACAGGGGGGAAGCAGTTCTTC,CASSLETGGKQFF,13,TRBD1,TRBJ2-1,NA,TRBV5-1
TGTGCCAGCAGTTGGGGCAGCTCCTACGAGCAGTACTTC,CASSWGSSYEQYF,13,NA,TRBJ2-7,NA,TRBV6-1
TGTGCCAGCAGCTTTACAGGGTCGAACACTGAAGCTTTCTTT,CASSFTGSNTEAFF,14,NA,TRBJ1-1,NA,TRBV5-5
TGCGCCAGCAGTCCCCGCGGAAATGGCTACACCTTC,CASSPRGNGYTF,12,NA,TRBJ1-2,NA,TRBV5-1